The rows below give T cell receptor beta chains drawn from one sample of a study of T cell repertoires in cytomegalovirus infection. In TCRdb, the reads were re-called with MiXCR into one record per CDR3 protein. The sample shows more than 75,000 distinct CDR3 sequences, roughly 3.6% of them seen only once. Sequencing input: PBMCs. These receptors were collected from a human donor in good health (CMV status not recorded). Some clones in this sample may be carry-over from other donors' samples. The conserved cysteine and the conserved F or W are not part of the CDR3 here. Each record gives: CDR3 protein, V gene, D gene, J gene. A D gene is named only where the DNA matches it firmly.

ASSPGGADTQY | TRBV19 | TRBD1 | TRBJ2-3
ASSRNLYEQY | TRBV7-2 | - | TRBJ2-7
ASSLALETQY | TRBV7-2 | - | TRBJ2-5
ASSAPGQTYNEQF | TRBV7-3 | TRBD1 | TRBJ2-1
SARDQTGHYGYT | TRBV20-1 | TRBD1 | TRBJ1-2
ASSITGAAGNTIY | TRBV7-8 | TRBD1 | TRBJ1-3
ATSSGQGGEKLF | TRBV15 | TRBD1 | TRBJ1-4
ASSVTSGNTIY | TRBV27 | - | TRBJ1-3
ASSHSGVATNEKLF | TRBV7-9 | - | TRBJ1-4
AWTQGELQPQH | TRBV30 | - | TRBJ1-5
ASSLRLEVEAF | TRBV12-3/TRBV12-4 | - | TRBJ1-1
ASSLDWADTQY | TRBV27 | - | TRBJ2-3
ASSLELAGYGYT | TRBV7-2 | - | TRBJ1-2
ASSPLADTEAF | TRBV7-9 | - | TRBJ1-1
ASSAHTGGYGYT | TRBV6-1 | TRBD1 | TRBJ1-2
ASSSTGHGYT | TRBV7-9 | - | TRBJ1-2
ASKPGRNYEQY | TRBV12-3/TRBV12-4 | - | TRBJ2-7
ASSFIASGNTIY | TRBV12-3/TRBV12-4 | - | TRBJ1-3
ASSPGRNYGYT | TRBV7-2 | - | TRBJ1-2
ATSEARGQETQY | TRBV24-1 | - | TRBJ2-5
ASSYSKQGARWTEAF | TRBV6-2/TRBV6-3 | TRBD1 | TRBJ1-1
SAARGAMQHTQY | TRBV20-1 | - | TRBJ2-3
ASSELAYAGYGYT | TRBV6-1 | - | TRBJ1-2
ASGYLLGGASPGELF | TRBV12-5 | TRBD2 | TRBJ2-2
ASSLDPRADYNEQF | TRBV11-2 | - | TRBJ2-1
ASSYPGVTEAF | TRBV6-2/TRBV6-3 | - | TRBJ1-1
ASQQDRSSYNEQF | TRBV19 | - | TRBJ2-1
SVEGQGAREQY | TRBV29-1 | TRBD1 | TRBJ2-7
ASSLGQAVMNTEAF | TRBV7-2 | TRBD1 | TRBJ1-1
ASRPSQGEHSNQPQH | TRBV19 | - | TRBJ1-5
ASSERAGTEAF | TRBV2 | - | TRBJ1-1
ASSFSRQGRGYT | TRBV5-1 | TRBD1 | TRBJ1-2
ASSIAGTGSYEQY | TRBV7-2 | - | TRBJ2-7
SARIGANVLT | TRBV20-1 | - | TRBJ2-6
ASSLTEMSTQY | TRBV7-3 | - | TRBJ2-3
AINFAGGNNEQF | TRBV10-3 | TRBD2 | TRBJ2-1
ASKAAPASTDTQY | TRBV6-4 | - | TRBJ2-3
SARRTEGYGETQY | TRBV20-1 | - | TRBJ2-5
SANLVAGEQY | TRBV20-1 | TRBD2 | TRBJ2-7
ASSLAAGVLVYYGYT | TRBV6-1 | - | TRBJ1-2
AIRPRLSRGRVRSSYNSPLH | TRBV10-3 | - | TRBJ1-6
ASSGTWGNQPQH | TRBV2 | - | TRBJ1-5
AISEGQGNGYT | TRBV10-3 | - | TRBJ1-2
ASSLWGTASYEQY | TRBV28 | TRBD1 | TRBJ2-7
ASSFSRVRGENEKLF | TRBV7-8 | - | TRBJ1-4
ASTLHRGMNTEAF | TRBV28 | TRBD1 | TRBJ1-1
ATSDGKRAGELF | TRBV24-1 | - | TRBJ2-2
ASRRGYEQY | TRBV6-1 | - | TRBJ2-7
ASSPEGWKTQY | TRBV7-2 | - | TRBJ2-5
ASSFGVYSNQPQH | TRBV19 | - | TRBJ1-5
ASSPGGMNTEAF | TRBV12-3/TRBV12-4 | TRBD1 | TRBJ1-1
ASSPRTADYGYT | TRBV7-8 | - | TRBJ1-2